This T cell receptor beta chain was obtained from a study of blood T cell repertoires in COVID-19. Authors' analysis steps: Reference gene primer amplification gave nucleated cell count estimates. Produced via immunoSEQ multiplex PCR; TCRdb's table is partial and in-frame only. V and J calls and clone size are as listed in that table; D and trimming were resolved from the DNA. The sample consists of about 150,000 clones, around 88% of them appearing once. Unmatched junction bases numbered 22, after V lost 6 bases and J lost 3 bases. Germline lookup yields CDR1 MNHEY and CDR2 SVGEGT. CDR3 size: 20 residues. This clone was observed a few times.

The TCR was taken from a human donor in a cohort sampled during active COVID-19. This sequence joins TRBV6-2 or TRBV6-3 and TRBJ2-7, with TRBD2 matching 11 bases. Source material: peripheral blood. This CDR3 reads CASSVDRVTISGGAIYEQYF. Here the CDR3 DNA reads TGTGCCAGCAGCGTGGACAGGGTTACAATTAGCGGGGGGGCGATCTACGAGCAGTACTTC.